This section outlines one T cell receptor beta chain sequence together with its context. It has no known antigen specificity. There are no base qualities to consult, and no much larger clone falls within one base. In total, 666 healthy bone marrow donors made up the cohort. At the time of sampling, every cohort member was nominally healthy, though immune exposures that went unrecorded were likely present. The donor was CMV seropositive and belonged to the group of 250 to 300 seropositive cohort members. Each donor provided a peripheral blood sample, and peripheral blood mononuclear cells were used for TCR beta sequencing. The Qiagen DNeasy Blood Extraction Kit was used to extract genomic DNA from the blood cell samples. The library relied on the immunoSEQ multiplex PCR assay. For the multiplex PCR, a mixture combining 60 forward primers for TCR Vbeta segments and 13 reverse primers for TCR Jbeta segments was used. The CDR3 region of rearranged TCR beta genes was amplified from genomic DNA with a multiplex PCR assay. Amplified TCR beta libraries were sequenced as 87-base-pair reads on the Illumina HiSeq System. As for how the authors treated the data: In a later analysis, approximately 74 million unique TCR beta chains were counted across the approximately 640 repertoires, and around 10 million of these chains were shared by at least two donors. To remove PCR and sequencing errors, raw reads were error-corrected and collapsed into unique sequences using a nearest-neighbor algorithm that merged closely related sequences. CDR3 sequences were aligned to IMGT reference sequences to assign V, D and J gene segments. For a sequence to be retained, a match of at least six nucleotides to both a V gene segment and a J gene segment was required. Rearrangements were classified as productive when the CDR3 lacked stop codons and remained in frame with V and J, and all other rearrangements were classified as non-productive. Following IMGT convention, CDR3 was defined as the stretch from the second conserved V-encoded cysteine up to the conserved J-encoded phenylalanine. In an earlier analysis of some 550 of the donors, sequences lacking an unambiguous match to a single V gene segment were excluded. In an earlier analysis of roughly 500 of the donors, V segments were called functional above 56.7% productive rearrangements and were called segregating when the between-donor standard deviation exceeded 5%. To diagnose cytomegalovirus status from the catalog of TCR beta chain sequences, a statistical classification framework was built. In a later analysis, V and J genes were assigned by comparing TCR nucleotide sequences against IMGT/GENE-DB human TR gene sequences. Using the TCRdist pipeline, a later analysis assigned CDR3 sequences along with most-parsimonious VDJ recombination scenarios. In a later analysis, every TCR beta chain was defined by the combination of its CDR3 amino acid sequence and its V-gene family, and reads without a unique V-gene family were dropped. A later analysis removed 592 highly shared, low-generation-probability nucleotide sequences to deal with suspected cross-contamination and a sequencing artifact. A later analysis calculated a clonal expansion index for each public chain from normalized within-repertoire ranks of inferred template counts. In a later analysis, generation probabilities were computed with a VDJ recombination model fitted to out-of-frame rearrangements, and the resulting probabilities were checked against IGoR. In a later analysis, TCR-TCR, TCR-HLA and TCR-CMV co-occurrence was scored with hypergeometric tests, and a repertoire-size bias correction was applied to TCR pairs. In a later analysis, false discovery rates were estimated by permuting HLA or CMV assignments 20 times. In a later analysis, co-occurring TCRs were grouped with DBSCAN, and TCRdist sequence similarity was added when clustering was performed within HLA-allele-positive subsets. Repertoires with fewer than 30,000 or more than 120,000 public chains were left out of co-occurrence clustering, as were five repertoires with anomalous nucleotide sharing. TCRdb's version of the immuneACCESS table is confined to in-frame rearrangements and falls short of the full clone set. An unresolved V gene accounts for under half of the shortfall where checked; the remainder is of unknown origin. D and trimming were read from the DNA, whereas the V and J calls and clone size are those reported in that table. This sample gives around 170,000 clones in total; roughly three quarters of them show up just once. Of the sample, 6.5% to 8.5% is held by the ten largest clones.

The sample belongs to a study of cytomegalovirus exposure and HLA in healthy donors (dated by TCRdb to 2016 to 2017). Broadly, across the study: According to an earlier analysis of several hundred of the donors, about 170 million T cells yielded 117 million unique TCR beta sequences and less than 300 Gb of sequence data. An early release that covered roughly 600 HLA-typed donors contained approximately 300 gigabases of sequencing data and tens of millions of unique TCR sequences. Of the approximately 400 genotyped donors, less than 90% were placed in the genetic ancestry cluster associated with self-reported Caucasian donors. The study aimed to test whether cataloging public T cell receptors could reveal signatures of past pathogen exposure. Using immunosequencing, the study profiled T cell repertoires from 500 to 800 subjects and related those repertoires to cytomegalovirus serostatus. In addition to the first cohort of around 670 subjects, a separate validation cohort of under 150 different subjects was used. High-throughput TCR immunosequencing, statistical association of individual TCRs with disease status, and machine learning were combined to predict cytomegalovirus infection status. To study patterns of TCR occurrence, a later analysis re-analyzed previously published TCR beta repertoires from around 660 donors and added high-resolution HLA genotyping. In the later analysis, no new phenotypic data were used to find candidate immune exposures; instead, reliance was placed on TCR beta sequences and their occurrence across donors. In an earlier analysis of more than 550 of the donors, high-throughput TCR beta sequencing was used to judge whether each TCR beta V gene segment behaved as functional or pseudogenic. Alongside the repertoire data, information on donor age, sex, ethnicity and CMV serostatus was compiled. Genome-wide SNP genotypes for about 65% of the 666 donors were used in a later genetic analysis, which treated that subset as a discovery cohort. Every repertoire in the discovery cohort had been generated on one and the same sequencing platform. Class I and class II HLA loci were covered by the typing at four-digit resolution. Typing coverage varied by locus: roughly 629-630 donors for A, B, C, DRB1 and DQB1; roughly 520 for DQA1; some 610 for DPA1; fewer than 480 for DPB1. About five DR-DQ haplotypes were handled as single units for association and clustering, since linkage in the cohort was strong. Across around 400 genotyped donors of the cohort, an average of roughly 250,000 unique TCR beta nucleotide sequences per donor were sequenced, and approximately 19% of those sequences were non-productive. Beyond this particular receptor, the publication reports: According to a later analysis, TCR association rates differed among HLA loci, with DRB1 alleles showing the most associated TCRs and HLA-C alleles showing the fewest. Strong co-occurrence of HLA alleles, especially DR and DQ, made assigning TCR associations to individual alleles difficult. Sequencing depth was assumed to be roughly uniform across donors in the presence/absence analyses, though that assumption may not hold. A group of highly shared sequence variants was considered likely to be a technical artifact of the sequencing pipeline. Specific HLA alleles were associated with more than 15,000 TCR beta sequences at a false discovery rate of 0.05 in a later analysis. In an earlier analysis of about 550 of the donors, most TCR beta V segments were observed in productive rearrangements about 87% or about 30% of the time, broadly matching IMGT annotations. In a later analysis, HLA-associated TCR beta chains were found to be more clonally expanded and to have lower generation probabilities than equally common non-associated chains. Correlated functional status among segregating V segments might reflect linkage disequilibrium, but an unknown experimental factor could not be ruled out. An association between a missense DCLRE1C variant and V-gene and J-gene trimming of TCR beta chains was found in a later genetic analysis and replicated in an independent cohort. According to the authors, the approach could potentially be generalized to other disease states and immunological phenotypes. A further reported finding was that TCR beta sequences accurately predicted the HLA-A and HLA-B alleles for most subjects in the first cohort. For the cohort, immune exposure information was limited to CMV serostatus. In the study, 164 TCR beta chains were listed as associated with cytomegalovirus. Because counts were too low, about 15 rarely observed V segments, including chromosome 9 orphons, were left out of the earlier analysis of some 600 of the donors. In this cohort, only TCR beta chains were sequenced, and detectable features were limited by the absence of alpha or paired-chain data. Most TCR sequences were observed very rarely across donors, whereas some public TCRs were present in many individuals. The classifier was reported to diagnose cytomegalovirus status with high specificity and sensitivity in both the original cohort and the validation cohort. In a later analysis, several top co-occurrence clusters were reported to appear linked to parvovirus B19, influenza, CMV and Epstein-Barr virus. Because HLA typing was missing for some donors at each locus, association tests included only the typed subset. According to a later analysis, most CMV-associated TCR beta chains appeared to be HLA-restricted, and the HLA associations seemed to be driven largely by CMV exposure. In vitro tests confirmed that a few of the cytomegalovirus-associated TCR beta chains recognize cytomegalovirus antigens. Compared with the approximately 700-donor mean, donors in an Asian-associated ancestry cluster had fewer N-insertions in productive TCRs, according to a later genetic analysis.

The receptor's source is a woman aged 40 to 50 in good health and CMV-seropositive. What was sequenced was PBMCs.

The CDR3 here reads CSVDLGRLEAFF. The nucleotides read TGCAGCGTTGATCTTGGCAGGCTTGAAGCTTTCTTT. The chain is assembled from TRBV29-1 and TRBJ1-1; no D gene is confidently identified. The germline V gene yields SQVTM for CDR1 and ANQGSEA for CDR2. CDR3 length: 12 amino acids, cysteine to phenylalanine. Only CDR3 DNA remains: 36 bases, in frame from the first base. V loses 3 bases, J loses 7 bases, and the germline ends lie 12 bases apart. Beyond the CDR3, the reference TRBV29-1 and TRBJ1-1 genes provide the residues; the full variable domain reads: SAVISQKPSRDICQRGTSLTIQCQVDSQVTMMFWYRQQPGQSLTLIATANQGSEATYESGFVIDKFPISRPNLTFSTLTVSNMSPEDSSIYLCSVDLGRLEAFFGQGTRLTVV.